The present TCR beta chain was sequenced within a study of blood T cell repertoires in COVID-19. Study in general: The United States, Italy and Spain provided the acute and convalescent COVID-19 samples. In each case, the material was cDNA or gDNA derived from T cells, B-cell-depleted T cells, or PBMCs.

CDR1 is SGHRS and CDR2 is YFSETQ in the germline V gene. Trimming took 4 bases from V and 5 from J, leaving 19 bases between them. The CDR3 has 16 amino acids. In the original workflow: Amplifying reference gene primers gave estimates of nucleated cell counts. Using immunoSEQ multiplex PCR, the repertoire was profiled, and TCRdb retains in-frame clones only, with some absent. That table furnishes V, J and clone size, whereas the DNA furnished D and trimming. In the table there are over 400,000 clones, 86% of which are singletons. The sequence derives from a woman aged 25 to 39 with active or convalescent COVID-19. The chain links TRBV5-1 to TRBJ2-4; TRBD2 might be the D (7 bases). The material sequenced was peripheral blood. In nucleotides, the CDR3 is TGCGCCAGCAGCCCCTGGGGGGGGCAACTGGAAAACATTCAGTACTTC. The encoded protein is CASSPWGGQLENIQYF.